Listed here are 25 T cell receptor beta chains from one sample, sequenced in a study of tumor-infiltrating lymphocytes in localized non-small cell lung cancer. Repertoires were generated with immunoSEQ multiplex PCR, while TCRdb's copy carries only in-frame clones and drops some. This sample has over 15,000 clones; 55% to 75% occur once, and the top ten carry around 6%. The sample consisted of lung tumor tissue. The receptors originated from a human donor with non-small cell lung cancer.

This rearrangement joins TRBV2 to TRBJ2-1; D is tentatively TRBD1 or TRBD2 (5 bases each). Trimming removed 3 bases from V and 4 bases from J, with 16 bases in between. Germline CDR1 is SNHLY and CDR2 is FYNNEI. CDR3 length: 16 residues. The CDR3 spells CASSDSGTGFYNEQFF. In DNA form, the CDR3 reads TGTGCCAGCAGTGATTCCGGGACGGGTTTTTACAATGAGCAGTTCTTC.

The V call is TRBV5-1, the J call TRBJ2-2; D unresolved. Germline CDR1 reads SGHRS; CDR2 reads YFSETQ. The CDR3 is 14 amino acids. Between the trimmed V and J ends, which lost 2 bases and 0 bases, there was a span of 5 bases. CDR3 nucleotides: TGCGCCAGCAGCTTACGAGCGAACACCGGGGAGCTGTTTTTT. Protein: CASSLRANTGELFF. The whole variable domain, filled in from reference TRBV5-1 and TRBJ2-2, reads KAGVTQTPRYLIKTRGQQVTLSCSPISGHRSVSWYQQTPGQGLQFLFEYFSETQRNKGNFPGRFSGRQFSNSRSEMNVSTLELGDSALYLCASSLRANTGELFFGEGSRLTVL.

V usage is TRBV29-1 and J usage is TRBJ1-2, with a tentative D call TRBD1 (6 bases). This CDR3 has 11 residues. CDR1 SQVTM and CDR2 ANQGSEA come from the germline V gene. The V gene lost 5 bases and the J gene lost 8 bases, with 12 bases spanning the gap. The CDR3 coding sequence is TGCAGCGTTAGGGGGGAGGGGGGCTACACCTTC. This translates into CSVRGEGGYTF. The variable domain in full, with the rest retrieved from reference TRBV29-1 and TRBJ1-2, is SAVISQKPSRDICQRGTSLTIQCQVDSQVTMMFWYRQQPGQSLTLIATANQGSEATYESGFVIDKFPISRPNLTFSTLTVSNMSPEDSSIYLCSVRGEGGYTFGSGTRLTVV.

The V call is TRBV6-5, the J call TRBJ1-1; D might be TRBD1 (5 bases). V lost 4 bases and J 3 bases, leaving 6 bases between the germline ends. CDR3 size: 12 residues. The germline CDR1 and CDR2 sequences are MNHEY and SVGAGI. CDR3 nucleotides: TGTGCCAGCAGTTTAGGGGACACTGAAGCTTTCTTT. The encoded protein is CASSLGDTEAFF.

The rearrangement joins TRBV19 to TRBJ2-1, with 10 nucleotides matching TRBD1. From germline, CDR1 is LNHDA and CDR2 SQIVND (reference sequence). After removal of 9 bases from V and 4 bases from J, the junction contained 9 bases not matched to a gene. The CDR3 runs 15 residues. The CDR3 DNA reads as TGTGCCAGCCGCACGACAGGGGGCGAGTACAATGAGCAGTTCTTC. Amino acid sequence: CASRTTGGEYNEQFF.

CDR3 coding DNA: TGCGCCAGCAGCTTGGTCGGCGGGGACACTGAAGCTTTCTTT. Translated: CASSLVGGDTEAFF. This chain uses TRBV5-1 with TRBJ1-1; D is unclear. CDR3 size: 14 residues. Trimming cost V 0 bases and J 3 bases, with 9 bases left between them. Germline values: CDR1 SGHRS, CDR2 YFSETQ.

The V call is TRBV28, the J call TRBJ2-3; D gene unclear. V was trimmed by 7 bases and J by 4 bases, leaving 9 bases between them. The CDR3 is 12 amino acids. Per the germline V gene, CDR1 is MDHEN and CDR2 is SYDVKM. The CDR3 DNA follows: TGTGCCAGCACACAATCCCCAGATACGCAGTATTTT. This codes for CASTQSPDTQYF.

The J gene is TRBJ2-2, the V gene TRBV10-3, with D perhaps given as TRBD1 or TRBD2 (6 bases each). This CDR3 has 14 residues. The ends were cut back, 6 bases at V and 1 base at J, with 9 bases in the middle. The germline V gene encodes CDR1 ENHRY and CDR2 SYGVKD. The CDR3 nucleotides are TGTGCCATCAGGGAGGGACAGAACACCGGGGAGCTGTTTTTT. This encodes CAIREGQNTGELFF.

The rearrangement links TRBV5-1 to TRBJ2-2, with 9 bases matching TRBD1. There are 17 residues in the CDR3. Germline V lookup: CDR1 SGHRS, CDR2 YFSETQ. V lost 1 base, J lost 5 bases, and 9 bases stayed unmatched. CDR3 sequence (DNA): TGCGCCAGCAGCTTGAGTTCCCCGGGACAGGGAACCGGGGAGCTGTTTTTT. Residues: CASSLSSPGQGTGELFF.

CDR3: CASSGPGQETQYF. The CDR3, as DNA: TGCGCCAGCAGCGGGCCCGGGCAGGAGACCCAGTACTTC. J is TRBJ2-5 and V is TRBV5-1, with D hard to call. V gave up 4 bases and J gave up 5 bases, with 12 bases separating them. The CDR3 totals 13 residues. From germline, CDR1 is SGHRS and CDR2 YFSETQ.

The chain links TRBV19 to TRBJ2-3; D uncertain. Germline values: CDR1 LNHDA, CDR2 SQIVND (reference sequence). CDR3 length equals 12 residues. Trimming took off 1 base at V and 5 bases at J, with 4 bases between the two ends. This chain's CDR3 is CASSIGLDTQYF. For the CDR3, the DNA is TGTGCCAGTAGTATAGGTCTAGATACGCAGTATTTT.

The chain combines TRBV7-2 with TRBJ1-4; no clear D. Per the germline V gene, CDR1 is SGHTA and CDR2 is FQGNSA. This CDR3 has 15 amino acids. With 1 base removed from V and 0 bases from J, the gap between germline ends came to 6 bases. CDR3 residues: CASSLVGATNEKLFF. The CDR3 DNA sequence: TGTGCCAGCAGCTTAGTTGGTGCAACTAATGAAAAACTGTTTTTT.

The table lists this clone with a few counts. The gene calls are TRBV5-4 and TRBJ2-1; 7 bases fit TRBD1. The CDR3 length is 15 residues. V dropped 0 bases and J dropped 7; count of bases not matched to a gene: 7. Germline V gene lookup returns CDR1 SGHNT and CDR2 YYREEE (reference sequence). The CDR3 DNA is TGTGCCAGCAGCTTGGGTCAGGGGGTGGTTAATGAGCAGTTCTTC. Translation: CASSLGQGVVNEQFF.

Remarks on this clone: Other nucleotide sequences in the sample specify the same CDR3. The V and J genes are TRBV5-1 and TRBJ2-1; D is ambiguous. The CDR3 runs 15 residues. The V end lost 0 bases, the J end lost 4 bases, and 11 bases lay between the germline ends. CDR1 is SGHRS, CDR2 YFSETQ, per germline. CDR3 in DNA: TGCGCCAGCAGCTTGGCCCAGCGAGAATACAATGAGCAGTTCTTC. Protein: CASSLAQREYNEQFF.

This chain links TRBV6-5 with TRBJ2-1; possible D gene TRBD2, 7 bases. This CDR3 contains 15 residues. Per germline, CDR1 MNHEY and CDR2 SVGAGI. Trimming removed 0 bases at V and 5 bases at J, with 11 bases between. CDR3 sequence reads: CASSYSVGGDNEQFF. DNA of the CDR3: TGTGCCAGCAGTTACTCGGTAGGGGGGGACAATGAGCAGTTCTTC.

This rearrangement joins TRBV7-9 to TRBJ2-2; TRBD2 matches 8 bases. The germline V gene has CDR1 SEHNR and CDR2 FQNEAQ (reference sequence). Trimming took 5 bases from V and 5 from J; bases not matched to a gene: 10. This CDR3 region has 16 residues. In DNA, the CDR3 is TGTGCCAGCAGCCCACCACGGGGGGGCTGGACCGGGGAGCTGTTTTTT. This codes for CASSPPRGGWTGELFF.

The chain is built from TRBV4-3 and TRBJ2-5; unclear D gene. V was trimmed by 4 bases and J by 1 base, leaving 10 bases between them. CDR1 is LGHNA and CDR2 is YSLEER in the germline V gene. The CDR3 length is 14 residues. The CDR3 DNA follows: TGCGCCAGCAGCCGAACGGCCAGCCAAGAGACCCAGTACTTC. Protein: CASSRTASQETQYF.

The chain uses TRBV25-1 and TRBJ1-2; D is ambiguous. The germline V gene encodes CDR1 MGHDK and CDR2 SYGVNS. The V gene lost 7 bases and the J gene lost 4 bases, with 19 bases spanning the gap. The CDR3 has 15 amino acids. The DNA of the CDR3 is TGTGCCAGCACCCGGAGCGGAGACGAGGCCTATGGCTACACCTTC. Translation gives CASTRSGDEAYGYTF.

The genes are TRBV11-2 and TRBJ2-1; TRBD2 matches 11 bases. Trimming took 4 bases from V and 3 from J; bases not matched to a gene: 5. The CDR3 consists of 16 residues. From germline, CDR1 is SGHAT and CDR2 FQNNGV. The CDR3 DNA reads TGTGCCAGCAGCTCACGACTAGCGGGAAGCTACAATGAGCAGTTCTTC. Translation: CASSSRLAGSYNEQFF.

This chain links TRBV27 with TRBJ2-7; TRBD1 aligns across 11 bases. The V gene end was trimmed by 6 bases and the J gene end by 3 bases; junction bases not matched to a gene: 7. CDR1 MNHEY and CDR2 SMNVEV come from the germline V gene (reference sequence). The CDR3 spans 15 residues. The CDR3 sequence: CASRIRGTGGYEQYF. CDR3 nucleotides: TGTGCCAGCAGAATTCGCGGGACAGGGGGCTACGAGCAGTACTTC.

This clone is medium-sized within its sample. The chain uses TRBV27 and TRBJ1-2; TRBD1 matches 10 bases. The V segment lost 5 bases and the J segment 5 bases; nucleotides outside the gene matches: 8. Germline CDR1 is MNHEY and CDR2 is SMNVEV (reference sequence). The CDR3 consists of 15 residues. The CDR3 DNA reads as TGTGCCAGCAGTCCAGGGGGACAGGGGCAATATGGCTACACCTTC. Its protein product is CASSPGGQGQYGYTF.

This clone came up once. The chain couples TRBV4-2 to TRBJ2-3; no definite D call. V was cut by 0 bases and J by 3 bases, with 10 bases left in between. The germline gives CDR1 LGHNA, CDR2 YNFKEQ. CDR3 length equals 15 residues. For the CDR3, the DNA is TGTGCCAGCAGCCAAGAAGCTGGAGCGACAGATACGCAGTATTTT. It translates to CASSQEAGATDTQYF.

The J gene is TRBJ1-1, the V gene TRBV6-5; no definite D call. Trimming stripped 6 bases from V and 0 bases from J, with 8 bases between. The CDR3 contains 13 residues. Germline V gene sequence: CDR1 MNHEY, CDR2 SVGAGI. CDR3 region: CASRPTVNTEAFF. In DNA form, the CDR3 reads TGTGCCAGCAGGCCTACAGTGAACACTGAAGCTTTCTTT.

V is TRBV30 and J is TRBJ2-7; D possibly corresponds to TRBD2 (7 bases). The CDR3 is made up of 12 amino acids. The V end lost 1 base, the J end lost 9 bases, and 13 bases lay between the germline ends. Germline CDR1 GTSNPN, CDR2 SVGIG (reference sequence). CDR3 protein: CAWSAWGGRQYF. The CDR3 nucleotides read TGTGCCTGGAGTGCCTGGGGGGGCCGGCAGTACTTC.

The chain uses TRBV7-6 and TRBJ2-2, with D possibly being TRBD1 (6 bases). CDR1 and CDR2 from the germline V gene are SGHVS and FNYEAQ. Trimming took off 1 base at V and 0 bases at J, with 9 bases between the two ends. The length of the CDR3 is 16 residues. In DNA, the CDR3 is TGTGCCAGCAGCTTAGAGGCAGGGGCGAACACCGGGGAGCTGTTTTTT. This gives the protein CASSLEAGANTGELFF. The entire variable domain, with the rest obtained from reference TRBV7-6 and TRBJ2-2, is as follows: GAGVSQSPRYKVTKRGQDVALRCDPISGHVSLYWYRQALGQGPEFLTYFNYEAQQDKSGLPNDRFSAERPEGSISTLTIQRTEQRDSAMYRCASSLEAGANTGELFFGEGSRLTVL.